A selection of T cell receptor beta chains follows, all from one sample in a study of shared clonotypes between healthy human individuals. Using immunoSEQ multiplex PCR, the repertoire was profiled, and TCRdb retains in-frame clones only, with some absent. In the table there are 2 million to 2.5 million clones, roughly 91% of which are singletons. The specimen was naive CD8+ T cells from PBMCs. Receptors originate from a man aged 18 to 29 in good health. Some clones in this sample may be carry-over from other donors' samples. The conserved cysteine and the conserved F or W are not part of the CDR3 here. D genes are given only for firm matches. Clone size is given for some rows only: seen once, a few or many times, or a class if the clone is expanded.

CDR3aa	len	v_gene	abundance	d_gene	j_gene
ASSEVRQPQH	10	TRBV6-1	NA	NA	TRBJ1-5
SVEDVNRGIPVYGYT	15	TRBV29-1	NA	TRBD1	TRBJ1-2
ASSLMGVLERDNSPLH	16	TRBV7-2	NA	NA	TRBJ1-6
ASRHNQPQH	9	TRBV28	few	NA	TRBJ1-5
SVFSASSSETQY	12	TRBV29-1	NA	NA	TRBJ2-5
ASSSLTSGSLGTGELF	16	TRBV7-9	NA	TRBD2	TRBJ2-2
ASSPQGEGNQPQH	13	TRBV2	NA	TRBD1	TRBJ1-5
AISDVLGQGIKTQY	14	TRBV10-3	NA	TRBD1	TRBJ2-5
ASREGQGFMNTEAF	14	TRBV7-9	NA	TRBD1	TRBJ1-1
ASRRVTDQSEAF	12	TRBV4-1	NA	NA	TRBJ1-1
ASSQEAGPNTEAF	13	TRBV14	NA	NA	TRBJ1-1
ASSEGGVGEATYSNQPQH	18	TRBV2	NA	NA	TRBJ1-5
ASSDRGFTGELF	12	TRBV2	once	NA	TRBJ2-2
ASSYDLRQGSTEAF	14	TRBV6-5	NA	NA	TRBJ1-1
AWRGENNEQF	10	TRBV30	NA	NA	TRBJ2-1
ASSVVRDRWVKSNQPQH	17	TRBV9	NA	NA	TRBJ1-5
ASREKPGELSEAF	13	TRBV6-1	NA	NA	TRBJ1-1
ASSVGPRDTQY	11	TRBV2	NA	NA	TRBJ2-3
ASSSPWLEAF	10	TRBV28	few	NA	TRBJ1-1
ASSTWRETSYEQY	13	TRBV6-5	NA	NA	TRBJ2-7
ATRGVGNTEAF	11	TRBV15	NA	NA	TRBJ1-1
ARSPPSGSLGDTQY	14	TRBV5-3	NA	NA	TRBJ2-3
ASRDNHPISSHYNEQF	16	TRBV6-4	NA	NA	TRBJ2-1
ASSRLAGGPGELF	13	TRBV28	NA	TRBD2	TRBJ2-2
ASRSLDEQY	9	TRBV7-9	NA	NA	TRBJ2-7
ASSQGRSQPQH	11	TRBV14	NA	NA	TRBJ1-5
ASSVEGTSGRAANEQF	16	TRBV9	NA	TRBD2	TRBJ2-1
ASSFKGQGYEQY	12	TRBV5-6	once	TRBD1	TRBJ2-7
ASSGSGTLSGYT	12	TRBV2	NA	NA	TRBJ1-2
ASSQEPGLGNNEQF	14	TRBV4-1	NA	TRBD2	TRBJ2-1
ASTLPGVNTEAF	12	TRBV7-9	NA	NA	TRBJ1-1
ASSLFRALAGEHEQF	15	TRBV27	NA	TRBD2	TRBJ2-1
SPRALYGYT	9	TRBV20-1	once	NA	TRBJ1-2
SVRTYTYEQY	10	TRBV29-1	NA	NA	TRBJ2-7
ASSEGQTYEQY	11	TRBV5-1	NA	TRBD1	TRBJ2-7
ASSFKDGGNEQF	12	TRBV7-9	NA	NA	TRBJ2-1
ASSVKTGYANTGELF	15	TRBV27	NA	TRBD1	TRBJ2-2
ASNRGPDTEAF	11	TRBV5-6	NA	TRBD1	TRBJ1-1
AWSVLRTSGFNEQF	14	TRBV30	NA	TRBD2	TRBJ2-1
ASSQDILAGGIEQF	14	TRBV4-1	NA	TRBD2	TRBJ2-1
ASSEVSGSADTQY	13	TRBV6-4	NA	TRBD2	TRBJ2-3
ASSFAETGISYEQY	14	TRBV28	NA	NA	TRBJ2-7
ASSQLRGAAANEKLF	15	TRBV4-1	NA	NA	TRBJ1-4
ASSVGGDSTDTQY	13	TRBV9	NA	NA	TRBJ2-3
ASSLPTRMTGPVTDTQY	17	TRBV28	NA	TRBD1	TRBJ2-3
ASSQTSGSNYEQY	13	TRBV11-2	once	TRBD2	TRBJ2-7
ASSSWAGDSSYEQY	14	TRBV27	NA	TRBD2	TRBJ2-7
AWTRGGGNQPQH	12	TRBV30	few	NA	TRBJ1-5
ASSDSASGTGELF	13	TRBV11-2	NA	TRBD2	TRBJ2-2
ASSLWDSGNTIY	12	TRBV28	NA	NA	TRBJ1-3
ASSARDRAETQY	12	TRBV9	once	TRBD1	TRBJ2-5
ATSRDSAARSTDTQY	15	TRBV15	NA	NA	TRBJ2-3
ASSQDANSQETQY	13	TRBV4-3	NA	NA	TRBJ2-5
ASSLRGSRGILGETQY	16	TRBV27	once	TRBD1	TRBJ2-5